These T cell receptor beta chains were read from a single sample in a study of TIL therapy for anti-PD-1-resistant metastatic lung cancer. Assay used: immunoSEQ multiplex PCR; TCRdb lists only in-frame clones, some missing. The table records more than 50,000 clones, around 86% of them present only once. Sequences were derived from blood, sampled at baseline. These receptors originate from a person between 30 and 80 years old with non-small cell lung cancer. Both conserved end residues are part of each CDR3. A D gene is named only where the DNA matches it firmly. Expanded clones get a size class; other rows say once, few or many, or leave the size out.

j_call v_call d_call clone_size cdr3_aa cdr3_nt
TRBJ2-5 TRBV5-4 - - CASSPNAGTLGETQYF TGTGCCAGCAGCCCGAATGCCGGGACACTCGGAGAGACCCAGTACTTC
TRBJ2-3 TRBV5-6 TRBD2 - CASSLMGLAGDTQYF TGTGCCAGCAGCTTGATGGGACTAGCGGGAGATACGCAGTATTTT
TRBJ2-2 TRBV7-8 - - CASSFLSGELFF TGTGCCAGCAGCTTCCTCAGCGGGGAGCTGTTTTTT
TRBJ1-1 TRBV7-9 - - CASSFRDSEAFF TGTGCCAGCAGCTTCAGGGATTCTGAAGCTTTCTTT
TRBJ2-7 TRBV27 - - CASTPTGGNYEQYF TGTGCCAGCACCCCTACTGGGGGAAACTACGAGCAGTACTTC
TRBJ1-1 TRBV5-1 TRBD1 - CASSSGQDHTEAFF TGCGCCAGCAGCTCCGGACAGGACCACACTGAAGCTTTCTTT
TRBJ1-2 TRBV5-3 - - CARSLGHSTYGYTF TGTGCCAGAAGCTTGGGACATTCCACCTATGGCTACACCTTC
TRBJ1-4 TRBV5-8 - - CASSLPGASEKLFF TGTGCCAGCAGCTTGCCGGGGGCATCTGAAAAACTGTTTTTT
TRBJ1-5 TRBV24-1 - once CATRTSGGVRGTGGNQPQHF TGTGCCACCAGAACTTCCGGAGGGGTTCGAGGGACCGGGGGCAATCAGCCCCAGCATTTT
TRBJ1-1 TRBV11-3 TRBD1 - CASSWGTGGLGEAFF TGTGCCAGCAGCTGGGGGACAGGGGGCCTCGGTGAAGCTTTCTTT
TRBJ2-5 TRBV10-2 - - CASRPGSRGAQYF TGCGCCAGCAGACCCGGATCAAGGGGGGCCCAGTACTTC
TRBJ1-1 TRBV6-5 - - CASSRSSTGNTEAFF TGTGCCAGCAGCAGATCCTCGACAGGAAACACTGAAGCTTTCTTT
TRBJ1-2 TRBV4-2 - - CASSQGEGSYGYTF TGTGCCAGCAGCCAAGGGGAGGGGAGCTATGGCTACACCTTC
TRBJ1-1 TRBV7-9 - - CASSLGGASNTEAFF TGTGCCAGCAGCTTAGGGGGGGCCTCGAACACTGAAGCTTTCTTT
TRBJ2-2 TRBV5-6 - - CASSLGDLRSGELFF TGTGCCAGCAGCTTGGGGGATTTAAGGAGCGGGGAGCTGTTTTTT
TRBJ1-1 TRBV27 - - CASGQKNTEAFF TGTGCCAGCGGACAGAAGAACACTGAAGCTTTCTTT
TRBJ2-7 TRBV2 - - CASGEVGGLYEQYF TGTGCCAGCGGAGAAGTCGGGGGGCTCTACGAGCAGTACTTC
TRBJ2-5 TRBV6-6 - once CACLGGEETQYF TGTGCCTGCCTAGGGGGGGAAGAGACCCAGTACTTC
TRBJ1-1 TRBV12-3/TRBV12-4 TRBD1 once CASSSPGQAAAFF TGTGCCAGCAGCTCCCCCGGACAGGCAGCAGCTTTCTTT
TRBJ2-7 TRBV18 TRBD2 - CASSPGRASSYEQYF TGTGCCAGCTCACCGGGGAGGGCGAGCTCCTACGAGCAGTACTTC
TRBJ2-7 TRBV12-3/TRBV12-4 - once CASGFFYEQYF TGTGCCAGCGGATTCTTCTACGAGCAGTACTTC
TRBJ1-2 TRBV7-3 - - CASSFTGENYGYTF TGTGCCAGCAGCTTTACGGGGGAAAACTATGGCTACACCTTC
TRBJ2-7 TRBV4-1 - few CASSQDFNEQYF TGCGCCAGCAGCCAAGATTTCAACGAGCAGTACTTC
TRBJ1-2 TRBV11-2 - - CASIPSSTF TGTGCCAGCATACCATCGAGCACCTTC
TRBJ2-7 TRBV6-5 TRBD1 - CASSQGQFSYEQYF TGTGCCAGCAGCCAGGGACAGTTTTCCTACGAGCAGTACTTC
TRBJ2-3 TRBV18 - - CASSPGGSGDTQYF TGTGCCAGCTCCCCGGGTGGATCCGGAGATACGCAGTATTTT
TRBJ2-7 TRBV7-9 - - CASSSAGNYEQYF TGTGCCAGCAGCTCGGCCGGGAATTACGAGCAGTACTTC
TRBJ1-1 TRBV27 - - CASTTGSGGVGMNTEAFF TGTGCCAGCACTACGGGTTCGGGGGGAGTCGGTATGAACACTGAAGCTTTCTTT
TRBJ1-6 TRBV7-2 - - CASSPPRGLTYNSPLHF TGTGCCAGCAGCCCCCCTAGGGGATTGACCTATAATTCACCCCTCCACTTT
TRBJ2-5 TRBV6-5 - - CASSRTVQETQYF TGTGCCAGTTCCCGGACGGTTCAAGAGACCCAGTACTTC
TRBJ2-3 TRBV6-4 - - CASSDSPTDTQYF TGTGCCAGCAGTGATTCCCCCACAGATACGCAGTATTTT
TRBJ2-3 TRBV3-1/TRBV3-2 TRBD2 - CASSHKRYSGSHADTQYF TGTGCCAGCAGCCACAAGAGGTACAGCGGGAGTCACGCAGATACGCAGTATTTT
TRBJ2-1 TRBV5-1 TRBD2 - CASSFRTSGGYNEQFF TGCGCCAGCAGCTTCCGGACTAGCGGAGGTTACAATGAGCAGTTCTTC
TRBJ2-7 TRBV14 - - CASSQAGAYEQYF TGTGCCAGCAGCCAAGCGGGGGCCTACGAGCAGTACTTC
TRBJ2-7 TRBV5-1 - - CASRSSPGQYEQYF TGCGCCAGCCGCTCTAGCCCCGGGCAATACGAGCAGTACTTC
TRBJ2-1 TRBV27 - - CASSLFPGYNEQFF TGTGCCAGCAGTTTATTTCCAGGCTACAATGAGCAGTTCTTC
TRBJ1-2 TRBV9 - - CASSARGGGSYGYTF TGTGCCAGCAGCGCCAGAGGAGGGGGGTCCTATGGCTACACCTTC
TRBJ2-7 TRBV5-5 - - CASSLSDYEQYF TGTGCCAGCAGCTTGTCTGACTACGAGCAGTACTTC
TRBJ2-3 TRBV11-2 TRBD2 - CASSSETSGNPDTQYF TGTGCCAGCAGCTCAGAGACTAGCGGGAACCCAGATACGCAGTATTTT
TRBJ2-7 TRBV5-1 - - CASSLAPGLGYEQYF TGCGCCAGCAGCTTGGCCCCGGGTTTAGGATACGAGCAGTACTTC
TRBJ2-2 TRBV19 TRBD1 - CASSGATGGYTGELFF TGTGCCAGTAGTGGGGCGACAGGGGGATACACCGGGGAGCTGTTTTTT
TRBJ2-7 TRBV28 - - CASSLGYEQYF TGTGCCAGCAGTTTAGGCTACGAGCAGTACTTC
TRBJ1-2 TRBV4-1 - - CASSTQGNYGYTF TGCGCCAGCAGCACACAGGGTAACTATGGCTACACCTTC
TRBJ2-7 TRBV7-6 - - CASSFLGETHEQYF TGTGCCAGCAGCTTCCTAGGCGAAACCCACGAGCAGTACTTC
TRBJ2-1 TRBV7-3 TRBD1 - CASSSTGGSYNEQFF TGTGCCAGCAGCTCTACAGGGGGCTCCTACAATGAGCAGTTCTTC
TRBJ1-2 TRBV10-2 - - CASTPSWTANYGYTF TGCGCCAGCACCCCTTCCTGGACAGCAAACTATGGCTACACCTTC
TRBJ1-4 TRBV29-1 TRBD1 - CSVRQGADNEKLFF TGCAGCGTACGACAGGGGGCCGATAATGAAAAACTGTTTTTT
TRBJ2-1 TRBV15 TRBD1 - CATSIPKDRGSYNEQFF TGTGCCACCAGCATCCCGAAGGACAGGGGATCCTACAATGAGCAGTTCTTC
TRBJ2-2 TRBV5-1 - - CASRDSNTGELFF TGCGCCAGCAGGGACTCGAACACCGGGGAGCTGTTTTTT
TRBJ2-1 TRBV7-9 - - CASKSEGAYNEQFF TGTGCCAGTAAGTCAGAGGGCGCCTACAATGAGCAGTTCTTC
TRBJ2-1 TRBV24-1 - - CATSDPGRRDEQFF TGTGCCACCAGTGATCCGGGACGGCGAGATGAGCAGTTCTTC